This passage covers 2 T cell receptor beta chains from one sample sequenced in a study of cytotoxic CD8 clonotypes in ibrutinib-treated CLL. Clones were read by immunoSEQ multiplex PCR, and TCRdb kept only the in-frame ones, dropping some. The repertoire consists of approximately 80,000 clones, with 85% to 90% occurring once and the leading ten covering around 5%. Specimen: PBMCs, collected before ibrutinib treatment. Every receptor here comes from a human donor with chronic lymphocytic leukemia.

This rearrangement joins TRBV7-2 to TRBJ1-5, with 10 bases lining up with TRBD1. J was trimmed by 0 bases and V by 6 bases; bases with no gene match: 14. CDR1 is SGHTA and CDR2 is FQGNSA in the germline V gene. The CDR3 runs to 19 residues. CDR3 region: CASSPRDRGPLYSNQPQHF. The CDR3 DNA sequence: TGTGCCAGCAGTCCCCGGGACAGGGGCCCCCTTTATAGCAATCAGCCCCAGCATTTT.

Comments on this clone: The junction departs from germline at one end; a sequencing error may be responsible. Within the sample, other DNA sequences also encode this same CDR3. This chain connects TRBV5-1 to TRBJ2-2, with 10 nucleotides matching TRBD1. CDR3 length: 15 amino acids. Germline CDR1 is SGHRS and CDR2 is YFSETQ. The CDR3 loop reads CASSKTGGVTGELFF. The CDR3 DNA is TGTGCCAGCAGCAAGACAGGGGGCGTTACCGGGGAGCTGTTTTTT.